This entry lists 15 T cell receptor beta chains sequenced from one sample in a study of Graves' ophthalmopathy and Graves' hyperthyroidism. The sequenced template was RNA, covering the TCR beta CDR3 region. An initial RT-PCR round employing HTBI primers preceded a second-round multiplex PCR. Each CDR3 protein is one row after TCRdb ran MiXCR on the multiplex PCR reads. Found here are 260,000 or so distinct CDR3 sequences, around 45% of them singletons; the top ten hold around half. The source material was peripheral blood. The origin of the receptors is an adult man with Graves' ophthalmopathy.

The V call is TRBV9, the J call TRBJ1-3, with D unclear. The germline gives CDR1 SGDLS, CDR2 YYNGEE. Trimming took off 0 bases at V and 2 bases at J, with 6 bases between the two ends. This CDR3 region has 14 residues. CDR3 residues: CASSVAQAGNTIYF. CDR3 DNA sequence: TGTGCCAGCAGCGTAGCCCAGGCTGGAAACACCATATATTTT.

V usage is TRBV3-1 and J usage is TRBJ1-5; a possible D gene is TRBD1 (5 bases). The CDR3 has 14 amino acids. The germline V gene encodes CDR1 LGHDT and CDR2 YNNKEL (reference sequence). V was shortened by 4 bases and J by 2 bases, with 9 bases between the two germline ends. Written as DNA, the CDR3 is TGTGCCAGCAGCCTGACAGTAGGCAATCAGCCCCAGCATTTT. Translation: CASSLTVGNQPQHF. The full variable domain, its missing parts supplied by reference TRBV3-1 and TRBJ1-5, is DTAVSQTPKYLVTQMGNDKSIKCEQNLGHDTMYWYKQDSKKFLKIMFSYNNKELIINETVPNRFSPKSPDKAHLNLHINSLELGDSAVYFCASSLTVGNQPQHFGDGTRLSIL.

This clonotype was picked up a small number of times. The rearrangement uses TRBV24-1 and TRBJ2-7; 9 bases map to TRBD1. The length of the CDR3 is 15 residues. Germline trimming cut 3 bases from V and 3 bases from J; bases unmatched to any gene: 5. Looked up from germline, CDR1 is KGHDR and CDR2 is SFDVKD. As DNA, the CDR3 is TGTGCCACCAGTGATGGAGGACAGGGGCACTACGAGCAGTACTTC. Translated: CATSDGGQGHYEQYF.

V and J are TRBV10-2 and TRBJ1-3; 8 bases are a match to TRBD1. The V gene end was trimmed by 6 bases and the J gene end by 0 bases; junction bases not matched to a gene: 10. The germline CDR1 and CDR2 sequences are WSHSY and SAAADI. This CDR3 is 17 amino acids long. CDR3 sequence reads: CASSHRQGSSSGNTIYF. CDR3 DNA sequence: TGCGCCAGCAGCCACCGACAGGGGAGCTCCTCTGGAAACACCATATATTTT.

Of note for this clonotype: An end of the junction does not agree with germline; a read error may underlie this. This CDR3 is CGVGGGAYEQYF. The DNA of the CDR3 is TGCGGCGTTGGAGGCGGCGCCTACGAGCAGTACTTC. The V gene is TRBV29-1, the J gene TRBJ2-7, with D perhaps matching TRBD2 (5 bases). There are 12 residues in the CDR3. Germline loops: CDR1 SQVTM, CDR2 ANQGSEA.

The chain has TRBV27 and TRBJ1-1; D call uncertain. CDR1 and CDR2 from the germline V gene are MNHEY and SMNVEV (reference sequence). V was cut by 5 bases and J by 0 bases, with 10 bases left in between. The CDR3 sequence is 14 residues long. The DNA of the CDR3 is TGTGCCAGCAGTCGCCGACGGATGAACACTGAAGCTTTCTTT. Its protein is CASSRRRMNTEAFF.

This sequence joins TRBV7-9 and TRBJ1-6, with 7 bases fitting TRBD1. The length of the CDR3 is 14 residues. The trim removed 1 base at V and 10 bases at J, leaving 4 bases unmatched. Germline CDR1 reads SEHNR; CDR2 reads FQNEAQ (reference sequence). CDR3 sequence: CASSLDRGGSPLHF. The CDR3 DNA sequence: TGTGCCAGCAGCTTAGACAGGGGTGGGTCACCCCTCCACTTT. Looking up the rest from reference TRBV7-9 and TRBJ1-6 gives the full variable domain: DTGVSQNPRHKITKRGQNVTFRCDPISEHNRLYWYRQTLGQGPEFLTYFQNEAQLEKSRLLSDRFSAERPKGSFSTLEIQRTEQGDSAMYLCASSLDRGGSPLHFGNGTRLTVT.

This clonotype has only one observation. This could be a read error, since a much larger clone is one nucleotide away. This chain uses TRBV6-5 with TRBJ1-1; D unclear. CDR1 is MNHEY and CDR2 is SVGAGI in the germline V gene. The CDR3 loop spans 12 amino acids. CDR3 DNA: TGTGCCAGCAGTACAAAGAACACTGGAGCTTTCTTT. It translates to CASSTKNTGAFF.

This clonotype was observed at least ten times. This sequence joins TRBV15 and TRBJ1-1, with no clear D. Between the trimmed V and J ends, which lost 7 bases and 3 bases, there was a span of 9 bases. The CDR3 is 12 amino acids. Germline V gives CDR1 LNHNV, CDR2 YYDKDF (reference sequence). Here the CDR3 reads CATNGPYTEAFF. In DNA form, the CDR3 reads TGTGCCACCAACGGGCCCTACACTGAAGCTTTCTTT. The complete variable domain, with remaining parts taken from reference TRBV15 and TRBJ1-1, reads DAMVIQNPRYQVTQFGKPVTLSCSQTLNHNVMYWYQQKSSQAPKLLFHYYDKDFNNEADTPDNFQSRRPNTSFCFLDIRSPGLGDTAMYLCATNGPYTEAFFGQGTRLTVV.

The chain carries TRBV2 and TRBJ2-7, with 11 bases lining up with TRBD2. Germline V gene lookup returns CDR1 SNHLY and CDR2 FYNNEI. The CDR3 spans 12 residues. Trimming cost V 5 bases and J 12 bases; bases outside gene matches: 6. The CDR3 DNA is TGTGCCAGCAGTAATCCTAGCGGGAGGCGGTACTTC. Its translation: CASSNPSGRRYF. The entire variable domain, with the rest obtained from reference TRBV2 and TRBJ2-7, is as follows: EPEVTQTPSHQVTQMGQEVILRCVPISNHLYFYWYRQILGQKVEFLVSFYNNEISEKSEIFDDQFSVERPDGSNFTLKIRSTKLEDSAMYFCASSNPSGRRYFGPGTRLTVT.

The chain uses TRBV14 and TRBJ2-2, with TRBD1 as a possible D gene (6 bases). The CDR3 contains 17 residues. V lost 0 bases to trimming and J lost 1 base, with 12 bases between them. CDR1 SGHDN and CDR2 FVKESK come from the germline V gene. The CDR3 loop reads CASSQDPGALNTGELFF. In DNA form, the CDR3 reads TGTGCCAGCAGCCAAGACCCAGGGGCTCTGAACACCGGGGAGCTGTTTTTT.

This clonotype was counted many times. The V call is TRBV10-3, the J call TRBJ2-5; either TRBD1 or TRBD2 may supply D (5 bases each). V lost 7 bases, J lost 5 bases, and 17 bases lay in between. CDR1 is ENHRY and CDR2 is SYGVKD in the germline V gene. This CDR3 is 14 amino acids long. The CDR3: CAIKMQGVGETQYF. The CDR3 region has the DNA TGTGCCATCAAGATGCAGGGAGTCGGTGAGACCCAGTACTTC.

The chain combines TRBV9 with TRBJ1-2, with a weak D call TRBD1 (5 bases). CDR1 SGDLS and CDR2 YYNGEE come from the germline V gene. The CDR3 has 13 residues. V lost 4 bases to trimming and J lost 7 bases, with 14 bases between them. CDR3 in DNA: TGTGCCAGCAGCTCCCAAAATGGGGGTGGCTACACCTTC. Encoded protein: CASSSQNGGGYTF.

The CDR3, as DNA: TGTGCCAGCAGCAGATACAGGGATGAGGCCCAGTACTTC. Its protein product is CASSRYRDEAQYF. The V call is TRBV7-9, the J call TRBJ2-5, with D possibly being TRBD1 (6 bases). Germline assignment: CDR1 SEHNR and CDR2 FQNEAQ (reference sequence). V lost 5 bases, J lost 9 bases, and 16 bases lay in between. The length of the CDR3 is 13 residues.

The sample holds many counts of this clonotype. V usage is TRBV9 and J usage is TRBJ2-5; D is perhaps TRBD1 (6 bases). Trimming shortened V by 4 bases and J by 5 bases, and 15 bases separated the two germline ends. This CDR3 is 14 amino acids long. Per germline, CDR1 SGDLS and CDR2 YYNGEE. CDR3 sequence reads: CASSIRDTRETQYF. CDR3 DNA sequence: TGTGCCAGCAGCATCCGGGACACCCGGGAGACCCAGTACTTC. The full variable domain, rest sourced from reference TRBV9 and TRBJ2-5, is DSGVTQTPKHLITATGQRVTLRCSPRSGDLSVYWYQQSLDQGLQFLIQYYNGEERAKGNILERFSAQQFPDLHSELNLSSLELGDSALYFCASSIRDTRETQYFGPGTRLLVL.